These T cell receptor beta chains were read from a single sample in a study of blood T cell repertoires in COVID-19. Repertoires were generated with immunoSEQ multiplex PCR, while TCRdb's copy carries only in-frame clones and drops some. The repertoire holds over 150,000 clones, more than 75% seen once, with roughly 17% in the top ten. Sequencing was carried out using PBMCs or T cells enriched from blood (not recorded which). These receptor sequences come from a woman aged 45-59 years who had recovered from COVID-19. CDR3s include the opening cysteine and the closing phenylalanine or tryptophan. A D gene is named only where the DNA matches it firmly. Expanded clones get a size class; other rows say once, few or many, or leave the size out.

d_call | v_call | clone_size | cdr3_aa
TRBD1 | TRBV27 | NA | CASSFGQGSVNDQYF
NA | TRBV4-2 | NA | CASSQLFASSYEQYF
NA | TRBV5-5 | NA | CASSLHAGVVFGEKLFF
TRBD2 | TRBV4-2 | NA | CASSQALAGVSATQYF
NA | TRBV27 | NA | CASSLRIPSRTASYGYTF
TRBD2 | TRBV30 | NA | CAWSVGWIAGGEQFF
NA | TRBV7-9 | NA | CASSFFSNEKLFF
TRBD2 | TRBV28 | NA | CASSPPSGRTQQFF
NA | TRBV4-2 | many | CASSQDRPGQETQYF
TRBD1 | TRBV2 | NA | CASSVSGTGGEANEKLFF
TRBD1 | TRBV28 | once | CASSLARGDEKLFF
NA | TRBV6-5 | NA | CASSNLAVGPATQYF
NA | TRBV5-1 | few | CASSLVPLSTDTQYF
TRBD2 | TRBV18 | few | CASSPTSVYNEQFF
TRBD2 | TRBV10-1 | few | CASSEASGGFTDTQYF
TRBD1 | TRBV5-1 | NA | CASSPRQGSSYEQYF
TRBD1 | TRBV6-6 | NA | CASTTQGSIGYTF
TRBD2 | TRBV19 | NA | CASSPNPGTSGKETQYF
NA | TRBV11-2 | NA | CASELQGPNEQFF
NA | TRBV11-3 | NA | CASSLGPTGLIGEQYF
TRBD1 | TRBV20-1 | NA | CSARDRGQGYTF
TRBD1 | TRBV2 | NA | CASSRDRGRGDYGYTF
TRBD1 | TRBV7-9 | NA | CASSYPTGRIQETQYF
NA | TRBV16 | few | CASSHKTYEQYF
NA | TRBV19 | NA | CATRLSRSTDTQYF
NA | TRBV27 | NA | CASSSTNTGAQYF
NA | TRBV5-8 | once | CASSTYRAAQYF
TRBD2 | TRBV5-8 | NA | CASSLGTSRPVAQYF
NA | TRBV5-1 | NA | CASSLADYGYTF
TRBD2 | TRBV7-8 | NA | CASSPQGLAGGDEQFF
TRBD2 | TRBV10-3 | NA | CATRAASGAAYNEQFF
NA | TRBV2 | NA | CASIRDNQETQYF
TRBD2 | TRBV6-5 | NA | CASSYSGTSGYNEQFF
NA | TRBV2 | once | CASTPGGAHQPQHF